Described below is a single TCR beta chain sequence and its context. Antigen: not known. CDR1 is SGHDN and CDR2 is FVKESK in the germline V gene. CDR3 size: 16 residues. Trimming removed 0 bases at V and 0 bases at J, with 8 bases between. Sampling of blood occurred at baseline, cycle 4 day 1, and cycle 7 day 1. The data derive from a study of OX40 agonist ivuxolimab in advanced cancers. Study outcomes and limitations: At doses 0.1 to 3.0 mg/kg, CD4+ and CD8+ clones expanded.

Some clones are missing from TCRdb's copy, which holds only in-frame ones; the method was immunoSEQ multiplex PCR. Of 50,000 or so clones listed, roughly 88% are singletons. The clonotype comes from an adult with an advanced solid tumor such as melanoma, head and neck, liver or kidney cancer. The chain recombines TRBV14 with TRBJ2-2, with a tentative D call TRBD2 (5 bases). The source was CD4+ or CD8+ T cells sorted from blood, collected in a trial of the OX40 agonist ivuxolimab. The CDR3 nucleotides are TGTGCCAGCAGCCAAGAGAGGGCAGCGAACACCGGGGAGCTGTTTTTT. Translated, it gives CASSQERAANTGELFF.